Each of the 17 T cell receptor beta chains below was sequenced from the same sample in a study of identical twins. TCRdb independently ran MiXCR on the 5' RACE reads; one entry per CDR3 protein. Among around 510,000 distinct CDR3 sequences listed, 13% to 15% were seen once. These data also formed part of another study, on yellow fever vaccine responses in identical twins.

The sequenced sample consisted of CD4+ T cells sorted from blood. Source of these receptors: a woman between 18 and 30 years old in good health.

The chain combines TRBV3-1 with TRBJ2-7; D call uncertain. The CDR3 length is 13 residues. Trimming took 3 bases from V and 5 from J, leaving 11 bases between them. Looked up from germline, CDR1 is LGHDT and CDR2 is YNNKEL (reference sequence). Here the CDR3 reads CASSQVPPNEQYF. In DNA, the CDR3 is TGTGCCAGCAGCCAGGTCCCCCCCAACGAGCAGTACTTC.

This clonotype was observed a few times. V is TRBV30 and J is TRBJ1-4; 9 positions agree with TRBD1. CDR3 length equals 14 residues. Germline CDR1 is GTSNPN and CDR2 is SVGIG (reference sequence). The V gene end was trimmed by 4 bases and the J gene end by 7 bases; junction bases not matched to a gene: 7. Here the CDR3 reads CAWMRGTGSEKLFF. CDR3 DNA: TGTGCCTGGATGAGGGGGACAGGGAGTGAAAAACTGTTTTTT.

The chain has TRBV2 and TRBJ2-2; 8 bases line up with TRBD2. The V gene's germline CDR1 is SNHLY and CDR2 FYNNEI. V lost 8 bases, J lost 8 bases, and 10 bases stayed unmatched. CDR3 length: 14 residues. The CDR3: CASEMGGRKGELFF. CDR3 sequence (DNA): TGTGCCAGCGAGATGGGCGGGAGGAAGGGGGAGCTGTTTTTT.

Ten or more counts support this clonotype. The chain combines TRBV2 with TRBJ2-1; the D gene is possibly TRBD1 (6 bases). Trimming cost V 6 bases and J 7 bases, with 10 bases left between them. From germline, CDR1 is SNHLY and CDR2 FYNNEI. This CDR3 spans 12 amino acids. CDR3 coding DNA: TGTGCCAGCAGCCGGACAGATAATGAGCAGTTCTTC. This encodes CASSRTDNEQFF. Supplemented by reference TRBV2 and TRBJ2-1, the full variable domain reads EPEVTQTPSHQVTQMGQEVILRCVPISNHLYFYWYRQILGQKVEFLVSFYNNEISEKSEIFDDQFSVERPDGSNFTLKIRSTKLEDSAMYFCASSRTDNEQFFGPGTRLTVL.

J is TRBJ2-3 and V is TRBV18; D unclear. In germline, CDR1 is KGHSH, CDR2 LQKENI. The CDR3 totals 15 residues. Trimming took off 1 base at V and 3 bases at J, with 11 bases between the two ends. CDR3 loop: CASSPLGQKTDTQYF. The CDR3 coding sequence is TGTGCCAGCTCACCACTCGGTCAGAAGACAGATACGCAGTATTTT.

V gene TRBV11-2 combines with J gene TRBJ2-3; a weak D match, TRBD2 (6 bases). V was pared by 5 bases and J by 5 bases, with 17 bases between. The CDR3 runs 15 residues. From germline, CDR1 is SGHAT and CDR2 FQNNGV. CDR3 protein: CASSDPGTSVDTQYF. The CDR3 nucleotides are TGTGCCAGCAGCGACCCCGGGACTTCCGTAGATACGCAGTATTTT.

The CDR3 region has the DNA TGTGCCAGCAGCTTAGGGGCCGTTACGCAGTATTTT. Amino acids: CASSLGAVTQYF. The chain has TRBV7-2 and TRBJ2-3, with D unclear. This CDR3 is 12 amino acids long. V lost 1 base and J lost 8, with 7 bases in between. Germline V gives CDR1 SGHTA, CDR2 FQGNSA.

This clonotype has just a few counts. This chain uses TRBV2 with TRBJ1-1, with a weak D call TRBD1 (5 bases). Germline CDR1 and CDR2: SNHLY and FYNNEI. The CDR3 contains 16 residues. V was cut by 4 bases and J by 5 bases, with 20 bases left in between. CDR3 nucleotide sequence: TGTGCCAGCAGTGTGGGGGGATCGGGGGACTGGACTGAAGCTTTCTTT. Translation: CASSVGGSGDWTEAFF. The entire variable domain, with the rest obtained from reference TRBV2 and TRBJ1-1, is as follows: EPEVTQTPSHQVTQMGQEVILRCVPISNHLYFYWYRQILGQKVEFLVSFYNNEISEKSEIFDDQFSVERPDGSNFTLKIRSTKLEDSAMYFCASSVGGSGDWTEAFFGQGTRLTVV.

The sample holds a few counts of this clonotype. The CDR3 here is CASSLVRGRETQYF. The CDR3 region has the DNA TGTGCCAGCAGCTTAGTGCGCGGGAGGGAGACCCAGTACTTC. This chain joins TRBV7-2 and TRBJ2-5; 8 bases match TRBD2. The V gene's germline CDR1 is SGHTA and CDR2 FQGNSA. The length of the CDR3 is 14 residues. Losses at the gene ends were 1 base for V and 5 bases for J; bases not matched to a gene: 3.

The gene calls are TRBV9 and TRBJ1-2; no clear D gene. Looked up from germline, CDR1 is SGDLS and CDR2 is YYNGEE. The V gene lost 4 bases and the J gene lost 12 bases, with 19 bases spanning the gap. CDR3 length: 13 residues. As DNA, the CDR3 is TGTGCCAGCAGCCCCGGTTGGGCACTTGATCACACCTTC. It yields the protein CASSPGWALDHTF.

V usage is TRBV6-5 and J usage is TRBJ2-7; 9 bases are shared with TRBD1. The CDR3 extends over 15 amino acids. The junction had 4 bases not matched to a gene; V was cut back by 2 bases and J by 2 bases. Germline V gene lookup returns CDR1 MNHEY and CDR2 SVGAGI. The CDR3 here is CASSYRTGEPYEQYF. CDR3 bases: TGTGCCAGCAGTTACAGGACAGGGGAGCCCTACGAGCAGTACTTC.

This clonotype showed up many times. At one of its ends the junction is not consistent with the germline gene, which may arise from a read error. The rearrangement uses TRBV5-1 and TRBJ2-3; 7 bases align to TRBD2. Looked up from germline, CDR1 is SGHRS and CDR2 is YFSETQ. The CDR3 loop spans 13 amino acids. Here the CDR3 reads CASSRDYTDTQYF. CDR3 nucleotides: TGTGCCAGCAGCCGGGACTACACAGATACGCAGTATTTT.

The J gene is TRBJ2-5, the V gene TRBV5-1, with 8 positions matching TRBD1. The CDR3 is made up of 16 amino acids. Trimming cost V 1 base and J 7 bases; bases outside gene matches: 12. Germline V gene lookup returns CDR1 SGHRS and CDR2 YFSETQ. CDR3: CASSLPEQGVRGTQYF. The DNA for the CDR3 is TGCGCCAGCAGCTTGCCCGAACAGGGGGTAAGAGGGACCCAGTACTTC.

There are a few counts of this clonotype. The chain uses TRBV19 and TRBJ2-7; TRBD2 matches at 7 bases. J was trimmed by 2 bases and V by 7 bases; bases with no gene match: 8. The CDR3 spans 14 residues. CDR1 and CDR2 (germline): LNHDA, SQIVND (reference sequence). In DNA form, the CDR3 reads TGTGCCAGTACGACAAGCGGGACCACCTACGAGCAGTACTTC. Protein product: CASTTSGTTYEQYF.

This clonotype was observed a few times. The chain links TRBV29-1 to TRBJ1-2; D is unclear. This CDR3 has 13 amino acids. Per the germline V gene, CDR1 is SQVTM and CDR2 is ANQGSEA. V lost 4 bases and J 7 bases, leaving 16 bases between the germline ends. The CDR3 DNA sequence: TGCAGCGTTGTGGTCGCCACCAGAAGTGGCTACACCTTC. Its translation: CSVVVATRSGYTF.

The table lists this clonotype with a few counts. The chain is built from TRBV4-2 and TRBJ2-7; 9 nucleotides match TRBD2. Germline assignment: CDR1 LGHNA and CDR2 YNFKEQ. The CDR3 runs to 16 residues. V lost 2 bases and J lost 7; bases outside the gene matches: 12. Written as DNA, the CDR3 is TGTGCCAGCAGCCAAAAAACCGGGACTAGCTCTCGGGAGCAGTACTTC. Residues: CASSQKTGTSSREQYF.

This clonotype was seen a few times. In DNA form, the CDR3 reads TGTGCCAGCAGCCGATTGGGACAGGGGAACACTGAAGCTTTCTTT. Residues: CASSRLGQGNTEAFF. V and J are TRBV11-2 and TRBJ1-1; 9 positions agree with TRBD1. J gave up 1 base and V 5 bases, and 5 bases lay outside the gene matches. CDR3 length equals 15 residues. Germline-derived CDR1 and CDR2 are SGHAT and FQNNGV.